This T cell receptor (beta chain) was sequenced in a study of blood T cell repertoires in COVID-19. The CDR3 loop spans 14 amino acids. The germline gives CDR1 MNHEY, CDR2 SVGEGT. V dropped 4 bases and J dropped 8 bases, with 12 bases sitting between them. Using immunoSEQ multiplex PCR, the repertoire was profiled, and TCRdb retains in-frame clones only, with some absent. The profile covers about 200,000 clones, with 82% appearing a single time and 7.8% taken by the ten largest. The receptor's source is a woman aged 55 to 70 with COVID-19, enrolled during active disease. This chain links TRBV6-2 or TRBV6-3 with TRBJ1-6, with D maybe TRBD1 (5 bases). Sequenced material: peripheral blood. The DNA of the CDR3 is TGTGCCAGCAGTTCGCGGGACGGATATTCACCCCTCCACTTT. Translating it yields CASSSRDGYSPLHF.